The 30 T cell receptor beta chains below come from one sample, sequenced in a study of T cell repertoires in cytomegalovirus infection. One entry per CDR3 protein, called by TCRdb with MiXCR from the reads. The sample shows about 770,000 distinct CDR3 sequences, roughly 28% of them seen only once. These receptors are not linked to any known antigen. Here the sequenced sample was cultured CD8+ T cells from PBMCs, taken from culture after CMV antigen stimulation. The source of these receptors is a human donor in good health (CMV status not recorded). Some clones in this sample may be carry-over from other donors' samples.

The CDR3 sequence: CASSFLTSGDTDTQYF. CDR3 DNA sequence: TGTGCCAGCAGTTTTCTGACTAGCGGGGACACAGATACGCAGTATTTT. This chain connects TRBV28 to TRBJ2-3, with 11 bases fitting TRBD2. The length of the CDR3 is 16 residues. Germline V gene data show CDR1 as MDHEN and CDR2 as SYDVKM. V lost 3 bases, J lost 2 bases, and 4 bases stayed unmatched.

This clonotype was detected a few times. This chain connects TRBV7-6 to TRBJ1-6; TRBD1 aligns across 11 bases. This CDR3 contains 15 residues. Per germline, CDR1 SGHVS and CDR2 FNYEAQ. Germline trimming cut 5 bases from V and 10 bases from J; bases unmatched to any gene: 7. CDR3 nucleotide sequence: TGTGCCAGCAGCGCGGACAGGGGGCCGCGATCACCCCTCCACTTT. Translated: CASSADRGPRSPLHF.

The chain recombines TRBV6-5 with TRBJ2-5, with D tentatively TRBD2 (5 bases). Germline CDR1 is MNHEY and CDR2 is SVGAGI. CDR3 size: 15 residues. V dropped 0 bases and J dropped 2 bases, with 10 bases sitting between them. CDR3 nucleotides: TGTGCCAGCAGTTACTCAGACTACCGACAAGAGACCCAGTACTTC. Protein: CASSYSDYRQETQYF.

This clonotype was picked up a small number of times. The genes are TRBV7-6 and TRBJ1-2; D not resolved. The V end lost 7 bases, the J end lost 2 bases, and 14 bases lay between the germline ends. The V gene's germline CDR1 is SGHVS and CDR2 FNYEAQ. The CDR3 has 14 residues. This CDR3 reads CASIAMTGNYGYTF. In nucleotides, the CDR3 is TGTGCCAGCATCGCCATGACGGGAAACTATGGCTACACCTTC.

The rearrangement uses TRBV15 and TRBJ1-2, with D possibly TRBD1 on 5 matching bases. Per germline, CDR1 LNHNV and CDR2 YYDKDF (reference sequence). V lost 0 bases and J 0 bases, leaving 11 bases between the germline ends. CDR3 length: 16 residues. This CDR3 is CATSRDRDSTNYGYTF. DNA of the CDR3: TGTGCCACCAGCAGAGACAGGGATTCTACTAACTATGGCTACACCTTC.

The CDR3 DNA reads TGTGCCAGTAGTACCGGCCCGGCCACCGGGGAGCTGTTTTTT. This sequence encodes CASSTGPATGELFF. The rearrangement uses TRBV19 and TRBJ2-2; no firm D call. The germline V and J ends were trimmed by 4 bases and 4 bases, with 10 bases remaining between them. Germline CDR1 is LNHDA and CDR2 is SQIVND (reference sequence). The CDR3 consists of 14 residues.

The rearrangement uses TRBV7-6 and TRBJ1-4; D gene unclear. V lost 1 base, J lost 0 bases, and 12 bases lay in between. CDR3 size: 17 residues. CDR1 and CDR2 from the germline V gene are SGHVS and FNYEAQ. CDR3 nucleotide sequence: TGTGCCAGCAGCTTAGTGAAAGGGAGGGCAACTAATGAAAAACTGTTTTTT. It specifies CASSLVKGRATNEKLFF.

The sample holds many counts of this clonotype. This CDR3 reads CASSDPGMPNTEAFF. In DNA, the CDR3 is TGTGCCAGCAGTGATCCCGGGATGCCTAACACTGAAGCTTTCTTT. V is TRBV25-1 and J is TRBJ1-1; no firm D call. Deletions cut 3 bases from V and 2 bases from J, with 13 bases between. CDR3 length: 15 amino acids. Germline loops: CDR1 MGHDK, CDR2 SYGVNS.

The V gene is TRBV2, the J gene TRBJ2-3, with D unresolved. Per the germline V gene, CDR1 is SNHLY and CDR2 is FYNNEI. The V gene lost 1 base and the J gene lost 0 bases, with 8 bases spanning the gap. The CDR3 contains 15 residues. CDR3 DNA: TGTGCCAGCAGTGAAGTCGTGCAAAGCACAGATACGCAGTATTTT. Protein: CASSEVVQSTDTQYF.

The V gene is TRBV24-1, the J gene TRBJ1-5, with D perhaps TRBD1 (6 bases). The CDR3 covers 16 residues. Germline V gene sequence: CDR1 KGHDR, CDR2 SFDVKD. Trimming removed 2 bases from V and 2 bases from J, with 12 bases in between. CDR3 residues: CATSDSREGGNQPQHF. CDR3 nucleotide sequence: TGTGCCACCAGTGATTCCAGGGAGGGGGGCAATCAGCCCCAGCATTTT.

In its sample, this clonotype was seen a few times. The rearrangement joins TRBV7-2 to TRBJ1-5, with 7 bases lining up with TRBD1. In germline, CDR1 is SGHTA, CDR2 FQGNSA. V trimming: 1 base; J trimming: 6 bases; junction bases outside the gene matches: 6. The CDR3 is made up of 15 amino acids. The CDR3 region is CASSLEEGGVQPQHF. The CDR3 DNA sequence: TGTGCCAGCAGCTTAGAAGAAGGGGGCGTTCAGCCCCAGCATTTT.

J is TRBJ1-2 and V is TRBV29-1, with 7 bases fitting TRBD1. Germline-derived CDR1 and CDR2 are SQVTM and ANQGSEA. The junction had 9 bases not matched to a gene; V was cut back by 6 bases and J by 8 bases. CDR3 size: 12 residues. CDR3 sequence reads: CSVEDRRDGYTF. DNA for the CDR3: TGCAGCGTCGAGGACAGGCGTGACGGCTACACCTTC.

The chain joins TRBV6-2 or TRBV6-3 to TRBJ2-7, with TRBD1 matching 8 bases. The germline V gene encodes CDR1 MNHEY and CDR2 SVGEGT. The V gene end was trimmed by 5 bases and the J gene end by 3 bases; junction bases not matched to a gene: 6. The CDR3 has 14 residues. CDR3: CASSRQGTGYEQYV. The DNA for the CDR3 is TGTGCCAGCAGTCGACAGGGGACCGGCTACGAGCAGTACGTC.

This rearrangement joins TRBV6-2 or TRBV6-3 to TRBJ1-5; D is unclear. V lost 2 bases to trimming and J lost 0 bases, with 2 bases between them. This CDR3 has 13 residues. The germline gives CDR1 MNHEY, CDR2 SVGEGT. Here the CDR3 DNA reads TGTGCCAGCAGTTACGTTAGCAATCAGCCCCAGCATTTT. This gives the protein CASSYVSNQPQHF.

This chain links TRBV6-1 with TRBJ2-7; a possible D gene is TRBD1 (5 bases). Deletions cut 6 bases from V and 7 bases from J, with 25 bases between. Germline loops: CDR1 MNHNS, CDR2 SASEGT. This CDR3 contains 16 residues. CDR3 region: CASRENRATTSGEQYV. CDR3 DNA: TGTGCCAGCAGAGAAAACCGGGCAACGACTTCAGGGGAGCAGTACGTC.

The chain has TRBV19 and TRBJ1-1; a possible D gene is TRBD1 (5 bases). Trimming removed 3 bases at V and 5 bases at J, with 10 bases between. The CDR3 is made up of 13 amino acids. The germline V gene encodes CDR1 LNHDA and CDR2 SQIVND (reference sequence). CDR3 bases: TGTGCCAGTAGTATGCAGGACACGACTGAAGCTTTCTTT. This encodes CASSMQDTTEAFF.

This clonotype was seen ten or more times. CDR3 sequence: CASSFGPYSNQPQHF. The DNA of the CDR3 is TGTGCCAGCAGCTTTGGGCCATATAGCAATCAGCCCCAGCATTTT. The chain has TRBV7-2 and TRBJ1-5; no clear D. The V gene's germline CDR1 is SGHTA and CDR2 FQGNSA. This CDR3 contains 15 residues. V lost 3 bases and J 0 bases, leaving 9 bases between the germline ends.

V and J are TRBV19 and TRBJ1-1, with D possibly TRBD1 on 6 matching bases. V dropped 3 bases and J dropped 0 bases, with 17 bases sitting between them. Per germline, CDR1 LNHDA and CDR2 SQIVND (reference sequence). The CDR3 contains 17 residues. The CDR3 region is CASSMGYGRGMNTEAFF. CDR3 nucleotide sequence: TGTGCCAGTAGTATGGGTTACGGGAGGGGGATGAACACTGAAGCTTTCTTT.

The V gene is TRBV4-2, the J gene TRBJ2-3; 11 positions match TRBD2. The CDR3 is 17 residues long. Germline V CDR1 and CDR2: LGHNA, YNFKEQ. Germline trimming cut 2 bases from V and 2 bases from J; bases unmatched to any gene: 6. The CDR3 protein is CASSQNGLAGVTDTQYF. The CDR3 nucleotides read TGTGCCAGCAGCCAAAACGGACTAGCGGGTGTCACAGATACGCAGTATTTT.

This clonotype has ten or more counts. V is TRBV27 and J is TRBJ1-5, with D perhaps TRBD1 (6 bases). The V end was cut by 3 bases, the J end by 4 bases, with 10 bases between. The CDR3 totals 14 residues. CDR1 MNHEY and CDR2 SMNVEV come from the germline V gene (reference sequence). For the CDR3, the DNA is TGTGCCAGCAGTTTTGGGGGGGCGAATCAGCCCCAGCATTTT. It is translated as CASSFGGANQPQHF.

The chain joins TRBV27 to TRBJ1-2, with D possibly being TRBD1 (6 bases). This CDR3 has 12 amino acids. V lost 7 bases, J lost 8 bases, and 14 bases lay in between. Germline V gives CDR1 MNHEY, CDR2 SMNVEV (reference sequence). CDR3 nucleotide sequence: TGTGCCAGCACACAGGGTGGTGAGGGCTACACCTTC. Residues: CASTQGGEGYTF.

This clonotype has only one observation. The genes are TRBV9 and TRBJ2-1; the match to TRBD2 covers 10 bases. Germline V gene sequence: CDR1 SGDLS, CDR2 YYNGEE. The CDR3 extends over 16 amino acids. The V and J ends lost 5 bases and 9 bases, in that order; junction bases with no gene match: 14. In nucleotides, the CDR3 is TGTGCCAGCAGTCCCTTCCTAGCGGGGGCCTCCGGTGAGCAGTTCTTC. It codes for CASSPFLAGASGEQFF.

The chain couples TRBV4-1 to TRBJ2-3; D is possibly TRBD2 (6 bases). This CDR3 is built from 17 residues. CDR1 MGHRA and CDR2 YSYEKL come from the germline V gene. V was trimmed by 5 bases and J by 0 bases, leaving 18 bases between them. CDR3 nucleotide sequence: TGCGCCAGCAGCATACGGGACTCCAGCAGGAGCACAGATACGCAGTATTTT. Translated, it gives CASSIRDSSRSTDTQYF.

V gene TRBV4-1 combines with J gene TRBJ2-4; 8 bases align to TRBD1. Looked up from germline, CDR1 is MGHRA and CDR2 is YSYEKL. The CDR3 runs to 19 residues. Trimming at V came to 5 bases and at J to 1 base, leaving 16 bases not matched to a gene. Here the CDR3 reads CASSFSTGDLHFAKNIQYF. DNA for the CDR3: TGCGCCAGCAGCTTCTCGACAGGGGACCTTCATTTTGCCAAAAACATTCAGTACTTC.

V is TRBV9 and J is TRBJ2-3; D is perhaps TRBD2 (7 bases). Deletions cut 0 bases from V and 1 base from J, with 12 bases between. There are 16 residues in the CDR3. Per germline, CDR1 SGDLS and CDR2 YYNGEE. In DNA form, the CDR3 reads TGTGCCAGCAGCGTAGGGGGGGGGGCCCGCACAGATACGCAGTATTTT. Protein product: CASSVGGGARTDTQYF.

The chain employs TRBV28 and TRBJ2-1, with 10 positions matching TRBD1. CDR3 length: 16 residues. J was trimmed by 3 bases and V by 3 bases; bases with no gene match: 5. Germline-derived CDR1 and CDR2 are MDHEN and SYDVKM. CDR3 in amino acids: CASSFDGTGDYNEQFF. DNA of the CDR3: TGTGCCAGCAGTTTTGATGGGACAGGGGACTACAATGAGCAGTTCTTC.

Only a few counts were recorded for this clonotype. This chain links TRBV6-2 or TRBV6-3 with TRBJ2-7; D call uncertain. This CDR3 is built from 13 residues. V was shortened by 0 bases and J by 1 base, with 4 bases between the two germline ends. CDR1 MNHEY and CDR2 SVGEGT come from the germline V gene. The CDR3 DNA sequence: TGTGCCAGCAGTTACTCGGATTCCTACGAGCAGTACGTC. Its protein product is CASSYSDSYEQYV.

This clonotype has just a few counts. V and J are TRBV2 and TRBJ2-7; 7 positions match TRBD1. The length of the CDR3 is 16 residues. Germline V lookup: CDR1 SNHLY, CDR2 FYNNEI. With V trimmed by 4 bases and J by 0 bases, 9 bases remained unmatched. DNA for the CDR3: TGTGCCAGCAGTGGGTATCGGGACAGAGTCTCCTACGAGCAGTACTTC. This codes for CASSGYRDRVSYEQYF.

The chain has TRBV2 and TRBJ2-5; 9 bases are shared with TRBD2. The CDR3 is 16 residues long. The V gene's germline CDR1 is SNHLY and CDR2 FYNNEI. V trimming: 1 base; J trimming: 4 bases; junction bases outside the gene matches: 7. CDR3 in amino acids: CASSEVAGGQSETQYF. The DNA of the CDR3 is TGTGCCAGCAGTGAAGTCGCGGGGGGGCAGTCAGAGACCCAGTACTTC.

This clonotype was found a few times. The chain has TRBV7-9 and TRBJ1-1; 8 bases fit TRBD1. The junction had 8 bases not matched to a gene; V was cut back by 6 bases and J by 5 bases. The CDR3 is 14 amino acids. Germline V gene sequence: CDR1 SEHNR, CDR2 FQNEAQ (reference sequence). The CDR3 nucleotides are TGTGCCAGCAGTTATACAGGGGGTGATACTGAAGCTTTCTTT. It yields the protein CASSYTGGDTEAFF.